This T cell receptor beta chain is drawn from a study of neoadjuvant anti-PD-1 for oral cavity cancer. The CDR3 length is 12 residues. V lost 8 bases and J lost 2; bases outside the gene matches: 0. The V gene's germline CDR1 is SNHLY and CDR2 FYNNEI. Survey sequencing of tumors mostly used 4.5 to 6 ug DNA, two replicates. Measured with immunoSEQ multiplex PCR; TCRdb has only the in-frame clones, and not every one. The table shows thousands of clones, with around 60% occurring only once. This clone was counted a few times. The TCR sequence derives from a person between 35 and 79 years old with oral cavity squamous cell carcinoma. The sample here was tumor tissue, taken before nivolumab (anti-PD-1) treatment. The V call is TRBV2, the J call TRBJ2-1; 7 positions agree with TRBD2. The CDR3 sequence is CASGGAYNEQFF. CDR3 DNA: TGTGCCAGCGGGGGGGCCTACAATGAGCAGTTCTTC. Combining the CDR3 with reference TRBV2 and TRBJ2-1 gives the whole variable domain EPEVTQTPSHQVTQMGQEVILRCVPISNHLYFYWYRQILGQKVEFLVSFYNNEISEKSEIFDDQFSVERPDGSNFTLKIRSTKLEDSAMYFCASGGAYNEQFFGPGTRLTVL.